Here is one TCR beta chain with its context. Its antigen is as yet unknown. Other DNA sequences from this sample encode an identical CDR3 as well. Trimming removed 3 bases at V and 6 bases at J, with 12 bases between. There are 14 residues in the CDR3. Germline V CDR1 and CDR2: MNHEY, SMNVEV (reference sequence). This sample was taken from a study of shared clonotypes between healthy human individuals. Study conclusions and caveats: Sequencing of the sorted subsets was shown by rarefaction to be incomplete despite large depth.

Sequencing was performed with immunoSEQ multiplex PCR; in TCRdb, only in-frame clones are kept and a portion is missing. The data hold about 2.4 million clones, with 90% to 95% observed a single time. The chain joins TRBV27 to TRBJ1-5; weak D call: TRBD1 (5 bases). This TCR derives from a man aged 18 to 29 in good health. The sequencing sample was made of naive CD4+ T cells sorted from blood. Specified subset: CD45RA+ positively selected. The DNA of the CDR3 is TGTGCCAGCAGTTTGGGGGGTGTCGGTCAGCCCCAGCATTTT. Translated, it gives CASSLGGVGQPQHF.